Below are 11 T cell receptor beta chains sequenced from a single sample in a study of low-dose radiotherapy and immunotherapy resistance in tumors. TRAV- and TRBV-specific primers primed first-strand cDNA, covering alpha and beta chains. It was with a constant-region primer and a V-primer adapter that TCRs were amplified over roughly 18 PCR cycles. TCRdb fed the reads into MiXCR, producing one record per CDR3 protein. The table includes 85,000 to 100,000 distinct CDR3 sequences, more than 8% detected once. Stated time point: before trial treatment. The sequencing used PBMCs, collected before treatment. All receptors come from a male donor with prostate cancer.

This clonotype was recorded at least ten times. This rearrangement joins TRBV7-6 to TRBJ2-3; no clear D gene. The V end was cut by 2 bases, the J end by 2 bases, with 11 bases between. CDR3 length: 15 residues. The germline CDR1 and CDR2 sequences are SGHVS and FNYEAQ. CDR3 nucleotide sequence: TGTGCCAGCAGCTTAATTTACGGTACCACAGATACGCAGTATTTT. It yields the protein CASSLIYGTTDTQYF.

This clonotype came up many times. The chain combines TRBV10-3 with TRBJ2-1; 8 bases match TRBD2. Germline V gives CDR1 ENHRY, CDR2 SYGVKD. J was trimmed by 6 bases and V by 9 bases; bases with no gene match: 13. The CDR3 totals 15 residues. The chain's CDR3 is CAISWGNSGVNEQFF. The CDR3, as DNA: TGTGCCATTTCCTGGGGGAATAGCGGGGTCAATGAGCAGTTCTTC.

In its sample, this clonotype was seen many times. This sequence joins TRBV7-9 and TRBJ1-2; no clear D gene. Trimming cost V 1 base and J 5 bases, with 20 bases left between them. CDR1 is SEHNR, CDR2 FQNEAQ, per germline (reference sequence). The CDR3 has 17 residues. The CDR3 sequence is CASSLGGGRQELYGYTF. CDR3 DNA sequence: TGTGCCAGCAGCTTAGGTGGCGGGAGGCAGGAGTTATATGGCTACACCTTC.

The chain is built from TRBV3-1 and TRBJ1-3; perhaps TRBD1 as D (5 bases). Germline lookup yields CDR1 LGHDT and CDR2 YNNKEL (reference sequence). Trimming took 4 bases from V and 11 from J, leaving 12 bases between them. The CDR3 contains 12 residues. The CDR3 DNA reads TGTGCCAGCAGCCCGGACAAGCTCTCCATATATTTT. It encodes CASSPDKLSIYF.

This clonotype was recorded many times. The rearrangement joins TRBV11-2 to TRBJ1-2, with D perhaps TRBD1 (6 bases). Germline V CDR1 and CDR2: SGHAT, FQNNGV. CDR3 length: 15 residues. Trimming cost V 0 bases and J 6 bases, with 14 bases left between them. DNA for the CDR3: TGTGCCAGCAGCTTAGACGGTTGGGGGGCTGATGGCTACACCTTC. Protein: CASSLDGWGADGYTF. Variable domain in full (rest from reference TRBV11-2 and TRBJ1-2): EAGVAQSPRYKIIEKRQSVAFWCNPISGHATLYWYQQILGQGPKLLIQFQNNGVVDDSQLPKDRFSAERLKGVDSTLKIQPAKLEDSAVYLCASSLDGWGADGYTFGSGTRLTVV.

The sample holds many counts of this clonotype. The rearrangement uses TRBV4-3 and TRBJ2-1; 11 bases match TRBD2. CDR3 length equals 16 residues. Trimming removed 4 bases from V and 2 bases from J; junction bases left unmatched: 4. Germline CDR1 and CDR2: LGHNA and YSLEER. CDR3 in amino acids: CASSLLAGATYNEQFF. CDR3 DNA: TGCGCCAGCAGCCTACTAGCGGGGGCTACCTACAATGAGCAGTTCTTC.

This clonotype has a handful of counts. The chain joins TRBV30 to TRBJ2-6, with D possibly matching TRBD2 (6 bases). Trimming pared 1 base from V and 0 bases from J, leaving 19 bases between. Looked up from germline, CDR1 is GTSNPN and CDR2 is SVGIG (reference sequence). The CDR3 length is 19 residues. The CDR3 reads CAWSDAGPSWSSGANVLTF. CDR3 in DNA: TGTGCCTGGAGTGACGCGGGACCGAGCTGGAGCTCTGGGGCCAACGTCCTGACTTTC. Combining the CDR3 with reference TRBV30 and TRBJ2-6 gives the whole variable domain SQTIHQWPATLVQPVGSPLSLECTVEGTSNPNLYWYRQAAGRGLQLLFYSVGIGQISSEVPQNLSASRPQDRQFILSSKKLLLSDSGFYLCAWSDAGPSWSSGANVLTFGAGSRLTVL.

This clonotype has at least ten counts. The rearrangement links TRBV6-1 to TRBJ2-1, with 10 bases matching TRBD2. The V gene end was trimmed by 4 bases and the J gene end by 7 bases; junction bases not matched to a gene: 10. Per the germline V gene, CDR1 is MNHNS and CDR2 is SASEGT. The CDR3 runs to 16 residues. This CDR3 reads CASSVEAPGLANEQFF. Written as DNA, the CDR3 is TGTGCCAGCAGTGTAGAGGCTCCGGGACTAGCGAATGAGCAGTTCTTC.

This clonotype came up many times. This chain connects TRBV18 to TRBJ1-5; D uncertain. CDR1 KGHSH and CDR2 LQKENI come from the germline V gene. Trimming removed 3 bases from V and 5 bases from J, with 8 bases in between. The CDR3 loop spans 13 amino acids. CDR3 coding DNA: TGTGCCAGCTCACCGGCGCGCGATCAGCCCCAGCATTTT. This gives the protein CASSPARDQPQHF.

This clonotype was recorded many times. Germline is not matched at one junction end, which may reflect a read error. The chain is built from TRBV30 and TRBJ2-1, with 11 bases lining up with TRBD2. The CDR3 sequence is 14 residues long. CDR1 and CDR2 from the germline V gene are GTSNPN and SVGIG (reference sequence). The CDR3 sequence: CAWSVQRLAGLVVF. CDR3 in DNA: TGTGCCTGGAGTGTGCAGAGACTAGCGGGATTAGTCGTCTTC.

This clonotype was recorded many times. The V call is TRBV19, the J call TRBJ2-7; TRBD1 aligns across 8 bases. CDR1 is LNHDA and CDR2 is SQIVND in the germline V gene (reference sequence). The CDR3 consists of 14 residues. V was pared by 4 bases and J by 0 bases, with 2 bases of the junction left unmatched. The CDR3 coding sequence is TGTGCCAGTAGTAAGGACAGGGCCTCCTACGAGCAGTACTTC. Its translation: CASSKDRASYEQYF.